Sequencing of this T cell receptor (beta chain) was carried out in a study of molecular identifiers for immune sequencing clone quantification. The germline gives CDR1 SGHDT, CDR2 YYEEEE. The CDR3 has 17 residues. V lost 0 bases to trimming and J lost 3 bases; unmatched junction nucleotides: 11. This clonotype was recorded at least ten times. No antigen is known for it. TCRdb fed the PCR reads into MiXCR, producing one record per CDR3 protein. The sample has just under 650,000 distinct CDR3 sequences, about 20% seen once. Whole-study results and caveats: Spiked Jurkat TCR RNA equivalent to one cell reportedly surfaced among some 1 million naive cells. In naive cells, under 1% of molecules belonged to clones above 20 RNA copies, against over 97% in effector cells.

The gene calls are TRBV5-6 and TRBJ1-1; 7 bases are shared with TRBD1. The receptor comes from a human donor in good health. Some libraries in this study had Jurkat cell RNA spiked in. The sequenced sample consisted of naive CD8+ T cells from blood, with Jurkat cell RNA spiked in. Subset here: FACS-sorted CD8+CD4-CCR7+CD45RA+ naive T cells. The CDR3, as DNA: TGTGCCAGCAGCTTGGTGAGACAGGGAAATTTGTACACTGAAGCTTTCTTT. This encodes CASSLVRQGNLYTEAFF.